These T cell receptor beta chains were read from a single sample in a study of T cell changes during pregnancy in multiple sclerosis. Libraries were prepared by immunoSEQ multiplex PCR; TCRdb keeps only in-frame clonotypes and omits some of them. The sample carries over 100,000 clones, approximately 90% recorded once. Sequenced here: peripheral blood, sampled in the third trimester of pregnancy. The receptors come from a female donor with multiple sclerosis, enrolled in a pregnancy study. Each CDR3 is given with its conserved first and last residue. A D gene is named only where the DNA matches it firmly. The size of a clone is reported for some rows only, either as once, few or many, or as a class for expanded clones.

CASSPAGAGNTIYF,TGTGCCAGCAGCCCCGCGGGCGCTGGAAACACCATATATTTT,-,TRBV7-9,TRBJ1-3,-
CASSSGLAGTTFSYNEQFF,TGTGCCAGCAGCTCCGGACTAGCGGGGACCACGTTCTCCTACAATGAGCAGTTCTTC,TRBD2,TRBV7-6,TRBJ2-1,once
CASRLARSYNEQFF,TGTGCCAGCAGGTTGGCGAGGTCCTACAATGAGCAGTTCTTC,-,TRBV6-5,TRBJ2-1,-
CASSPNPGTGTYGYTF,TGCGCCAGCAGCCCTAACCCCGGGACAGGGACTTATGGCTACACCTTC,TRBD1,TRBV5-1,TRBJ1-2,-
CASSTRTRKRTYEQYF,TGTGCCAGCAGTACCAGGACTAGAAAAAGGACCTACGAGCAGTACTTC,TRBD2,TRBV28,TRBJ2-7,-
CSVASGGNQETQYF,TGCAGCGTTGCGAGCGGGGGAAACCAAGAGACCCAGTACTTC,TRBD2,TRBV29-1,TRBJ2-5,-
CASSLRGQVPNQPQHF,TGTGCCAGCAGTTTGCGGGGACAGGTTCCCAATCAGCCCCAGCATTTT,TRBD1,TRBV28,TRBJ1-5,-
CASSLGQGSEQYF,TGTGCCAGCTCACTCGGACAGGGAAGCGAGCAGTACTTC,TRBD1,TRBV18,TRBJ2-7,-
CASSLELDQTQYF,TGCGCCAGCAGCTTGGAGCTTGATCAGACCCAGTACTTC,-,TRBV5-1,TRBJ2-5,-
CASSLRLAGYNEQFF,TGCGCCAGCAGCTTACGACTAGCGGGATACAATGAGCAGTTCTTC,TRBD2,TRBV5-1,TRBJ2-1,-
CASSLSGVPYQPQHF,TGTGCCAGCAGTTTAAGCGGGGTGCCCTATCAGCCCCAGCATTTT,-,TRBV27,TRBJ1-5,-
CSAGTGLYAEAFF,TGCAGCGCCGGGACAGGCCTGTACGCTGAAGCTTTCTTT,TRBD1,TRBV29-1,TRBJ1-1,-
CASSTWTGLSTDTQYF,TGTGCCAGCAGTACCTGGACAGGGTTAAGCACAGATACGCAGTATTTT,TRBD1,TRBV27,TRBJ2-3,-
CASSLSGGSYEQYF,TGCGCCAGCAGCTTGTCCGGGGGTTCCTACGAGCAGTACTTC,-,TRBV5-1,TRBJ2-7,-
CASSLAGASGQETQYF,TGCGCCAGCAGCTTGGCGGGGGCTAGCGGCCAAGAGACCCAGTACTTC,-,TRBV5-1,TRBJ2-5,-
CASSLKGVEANSGNTIYF,TGCGCCAGCAGCTTGAAGGGGGTAGAGGCGAACTCTGGAAACACCATATATTTT,-,TRBV5-1,TRBJ1-3,-
CASSSAGEWTEAFF,TGTGCCAGCAGCAGCGCAGGGGAGTGGACTGAAGCTTTCTTT,-,TRBV7-9,TRBJ1-1,once
CASGLMGNQPQHF,TGTGCCAGCGGACTCATGGGCAATCAGCCCCAGCATTTT,-,TRBV27,TRBJ1-5,-
CASSLPGYGYTF,TGTGCCAGCAGTTTACCGGGCTATGGCTACACCTTC,-,TRBV28,TRBJ1-2,-
CAWSRTEGTEAFF,TGTGCCTGGAGTCGGACGGAGGGCACTGAAGCTTTCTTT,-,TRBV30,TRBJ1-1,-
CSPQGQGKLRPTDTQYF,TGCAGCCCCCAGGGACAGGGGAAGCTTCGGCCCACAGATACGCAGTATTTT,TRBD1,TRBV29-1,TRBJ2-3,-
CASSHLGLALNNEQFF,TGCGCCAGCAGCCATCTGGGGCTAGCGCTCAACAATGAGCAGTTCTTC,-,TRBV4-1,TRBJ2-1,once
CASSSRTGPADTQYF,TGTGCCAGCAGCTCGCGGACAGGGCCGGCAGATACGCAGTATTTT,TRBD1,TRBV9,TRBJ2-3,-
CASSDGTANEKLFF,TGTGCCAGCAGTGACGGGACAGCCAATGAAAAACTGTTTTTT,TRBD1,TRBV28,TRBJ1-4,-
CASSLVRGPGGPTDTQYF,TGTGCCAGCAGCTTGGTGAGGGGGCCAGGGGGTCCCACAGATACGCAGTATTTT,TRBD1,TRBV5-6,TRBJ2-3,-
CASSVAAGGDYEQYF,TGTGCCAGCAGCGTAGCCGCAGGGGGTGACTACGAGCAGTACTTC,TRBD1,TRBV9,TRBJ2-7,-
CASSSGGTGELFF,TGTGCCAGCAGCTCAGGGGGCACCGGGGAGCTGTTTTTT,TRBD1,TRBV11-3,TRBJ2-2,-
CSVVTGAYEQYF,TGCAGCGTTGTGACAGGGGCCTACGAGCAGTACTTC,TRBD1,TRBV29-1,TRBJ2-7,-
CSAKVGETQYF,TGCAGTGCTAAGGTCGGGGAGACCCAGTACTTC,-,TRBV20-1,TRBJ2-5,-
CASSIGQGGLDEKLFF,TGTGCCAGCAGTATCGGACAGGGGGGTTTGGATGAAAAACTGTTTTTT,TRBD1,TRBV28,TRBJ1-4,-
CASSLLVGRRGENDEQYF,TGTGCCAGCAGCTTACTGGTGGGCAGGCGGGGGGAGAACGACGAGCAGTACTTC,TRBD2,TRBV7-6,TRBJ2-7,-
CASSVQGSSYEQYF,TGTGCCAGCAGTGTGCAGGGCAGCTCCTACGAGCAGTACTTC,-,TRBV2,TRBJ2-7,-
CASSFLPPQAAAGNTIYF,TGTGCCAGCAGCTTCCTCCCCCCACAGGCTGCAGCGGGAAACACCATATATTTT,-,TRBV13,TRBJ1-3,-
CAWSVGLAGNIQYF,TGTGCCTGGAGTGTTGGACTAGCGGGAAACATTCAGTACTTC,TRBD2,TRBV30,TRBJ2-4,-
CASSLSEGGTQYEQYF,TGTGCCAGCAGTTTATCGGAGGGAGGCACCCAATACGAGCAGTACTTC,-,TRBV27,TRBJ2-7,-
CSVNLGGNTEAFF,TGCAGCGTGAACCTCGGGGGGAACACTGAAGCTTTCTTT,-,TRBV29-1,TRBJ1-1,-
CASSQERGGTYEQYF,TGTGCCAGCAGTCAGGAGCGGGGGGGAACCTACGAGCAGTACTTC,TRBD2,TRBV6-5,TRBJ2-7,-
CASSVGPTGGTSTDTQYF,TGTGCCAGCAGCGTAGGTCCGACGGGGGGTACTAGCACAGATACGCAGTATTTT,TRBD2,TRBV9,TRBJ2-3,-
CASTLRGLAEITDTQYF,TGTGCCAGCACCCTCAGAGGCCTAGCGGAGATCACAGATACGCAGTATTTT,TRBD2,TRBV2,TRBJ2-3,-
CASSEYGFEGGRGYTF,TGTGCCAGCAGTGAATATGGATTTGAGGGGGGGCGAGGCTACACCTTC,-,TRBV6-1,TRBJ1-2,-
CSVEFVVQETQYF,TGCAGCGTTGAATTTGTAGTCCAAGAGACCCAGTACTTC,-,TRBV29-1,TRBJ2-5,-
CASSEGGRGYTEQFF,TGTGCCAGCAGTGAAGGGGGGCGGGGGTACACTGAGCAGTTCTTC,-,TRBV2,TRBJ2-1,-
CASSQEGLGHLSSYNEQFF,TGTGCCAGCAGCCAAGAGGGACTAGGGCACCTCAGCTCCTACAATGAGCAGTTCTTC,TRBD2,TRBV4-2,TRBJ2-1,-
CAISEPRIRTANYGYTF,TGTGCCATCAGTGAGCCACGAATAAGGACAGCTAACTATGGCTACACCTTC,-,TRBV10-3,TRBJ1-2,-
CASSVGVTATNTEAFF,TGTGCCAGCAGCGTAGGCGTGACAGCGACGAACACTGAAGCTTTCTTT,-,TRBV9,TRBJ1-1,-
CASSYRREAYEQYF,TGTGCCAGCAGTTATAGGAGGGAGGCCTACGAGCAGTACTTC,-,TRBV6-5,TRBJ2-7,-
CASSEALGGLYGYTF,TGTGCCAGCAGTGAAGCGCTTGGAGGGCTCTATGGCTACACCTTC,-,TRBV2,TRBJ1-2,-
CASSEEGAGQPQHF,TGTGCCAGCAGTGAAGAGGGGGCGGGTCAGCCCCAGCATTTT,TRBD1,TRBV2,TRBJ1-5,-
CASSASGGRSETQYF,TGTGCCAGCAGTGCTAGCGGGGGTAGGTCAGAGACCCAGTACTTC,TRBD2,TRBV9,TRBJ2-5,-
CASSQRGWYEQYF,TGTGCCAGCAGTCAAAGAGGATGGTACGAGCAGTACTTC,-,TRBV7-3,TRBJ2-7,-
CASSFGTGNYNEQFF,TGCGCCAGCAGCTTCGGGACAGGGAACTACAATGAGCAGTTCTTC,TRBD1,TRBV5-1,TRBJ2-1,-
CASSKDSAFYF,TGTGCCAGCAGCAAGGACAGCGCGTTCTACTTC,-,TRBV6-5,TRBJ2-5,-
CASSQERGSGTQYF,TGTGCCAGCAGCCAAGAAAGGGGTTCGGGTACGCAGTATTTT,-,TRBV14,TRBJ2-3,once
CASRDRGFATNEKLFF,TGTGCCAGTCGGGACAGGGGATTCGCAACTAATGAAAAACTGTTTTTT,TRBD1,TRBV19,TRBJ1-4,-
CASRWGRGSTDTQYF,TGTGCCAGCAGGTGGGGCAGGGGTAGCACAGATACGCAGTATTTT,-,TRBV2,TRBJ2-3,-